These 20 T cell receptor beta chains came from one sample sequenced in a study of T-cell reconstitution after alpha-beta-depleted transplantation in children. Preparation of the TCRbeta library involved a method that used unique molecular identifiers. TCRdb re-derived calls from the PCR reads in MiXCR, one entry per CDR3 protein. The data show hundreds of thousands of distinct CDR3 sequences, roughly 12% seen once. The sequenced sample was peripheral blood, obtained 180 days after TCRalphabeta/CD19-depleted stem cell transplant. Receptors were obtained from a male patient aged 2-10 years who had a stem cell transplant for chronic granulomatous disease, so the T cells may come from the graft donor.

This clonotype has a count of ten or more. This sequence joins TRBV7-3 and TRBJ2-3; 10 bases match TRBD2. Germline loops: CDR1 SGHTA, CDR2 FQGTGA. The CDR3 is 15 amino acids. V was clipped by 5 bases and J by 5 bases; unmatched bases: 7. The CDR3 sequence is CASSPSGGVGDTQYF. As DNA, the CDR3 is TGTGCCAGCAGCCCAAGCGGGGGGGTTGGAGATACGCAGTATTTT.

There are many counts of this clonotype. J is TRBJ2-2 and V is TRBV7-3, with no clear D. V lost 1 base to trimming and J lost 4 bases, with 7 bases between them. The CDR3 spans 14 residues. From germline, CDR1 is SGHTA and CDR2 FQGTGA. The CDR3 bases are TGTGCCAGCAGCTTAAGTAGTTCCACCGGGGAGCTGTTTTTT. Translated, it gives CASSLSSSTGELFF.

In this sample, this clonotype turned up once. This may stem from a read error, because a much larger clone lies one nucleotide away. This chain uses TRBV7-3 with TRBJ2-3, with a weak D call TRBD1 (6 bases). This CDR3 comprises 16 residues. Germline-derived CDR1 and CDR2 are SGHTA and FQGTGA. As DNA, the CDR3 is TGTGCCAGCAGCGAAGCCCCTGTCAGGGGCACAGATACGCACTATTTT. It codes for CASSEAPVRGTDTHYF.

This clonotype came up many times. CDR3 nucleotides: TGTGCCAGCAGGGGACTAGCGGGAGATTATGAGCAGTTCTTC. Translated, it gives CASRGLAGDYEQFF. The chain couples TRBV6-1 to TRBJ2-1, with TRBD2 identical over 14 bases. Germline loops: CDR1 MNHNS, CDR2 SASEGT. The V gene end was trimmed by 6 bases and the J gene end by 8 bases; junction bases not matched to a gene: 3. This CDR3 has 14 amino acids.

The sample holds many counts of this clonotype. The chain employs TRBV7-3 and TRBJ2-1; maybe TRBD1 (6 bases). Germline CDR1 and CDR2: SGHTA and FQGTGA. This CDR3 has 12 residues. Trimming took 4 bases from V and 8 from J, leaving 9 bases between them. In DNA, the CDR3 is TGTGCCAGCAGCTCACAGGGTTATGAGCAGTTCTTC. Translated, it gives CASSSQGYEQFF.

This clonotype was seen repeatedly, ten times or more. The chain employs TRBV20-1 and TRBJ1-6, with D tentatively TRBD1 (6 bases). Germline V gene sequence: CDR1 DFQATT, CDR2 SNEGSKA (reference sequence). The CDR3 has 16 amino acids. V lost 4 bases and J lost 4, with 17 bases in between. The CDR3 DNA reads as TGCAGTGCTACCCGGACAGAGTGGGGTTATAATTCACCCCTCCACTTT. As protein: CSATRTEWGYNSPLHF.

The sample holds many counts of this clonotype. The chain employs TRBV5-1 and TRBJ2-1, with D perhaps being TRBD1 or TRBD2 (5 bases each). This CDR3 spans 15 amino acids. The germline gives CDR1 SGHRS, CDR2 YFSETQ. Between the trimmed V and J ends, which lost 4 bases and 3 bases, there was a span of 14 bases. CDR3 coding DNA: TGCGCCAGCAGCGATCCGGGACGGGACTACAATGAGCAGTTCTTC. Amino acids: CASSDPGRDYNEQFF.

This clonotype appeared many times. The chain carries TRBV29-1 and TRBJ2-1; 7 bases match TRBD2. CDR1 and CDR2 (germline): SQVTM, ANQGSEA. The CDR3 totals 15 residues. J lost 1 base, V lost 4 bases, and 7 bases had no gene match. The CDR3 protein is CSVGLAEDSYNEQFF. The CDR3 coding sequence is TGCAGCGTTGGACTAGCCGAGGATTCCTACAATGAGCAGTTCTTC.

Of note for this clonotype: Just one base apart from a much larger clone, this may be a read error. This sequence joins TRBV4-3 and TRBJ2-7; possible D gene TRBD1, 6 bases. This CDR3 has 15 residues. Trimming removed 0 bases at V and 3 bases at J, with 12 bases between. Germline assignment: CDR1 LGHNA and CDR2 YSLEER. The CDR3 DNA reads TGCGCCAGCAGCCAAGACGAACAGGGACACTACGAGCAGTACTTC. It codes for CASSQDEQGHYEQYF.

The rearrangement uses TRBV4-3 and TRBJ2-2; TRBD2 matches at 7 bases. The ends lost 4 bases at V and 4 bases at J; junction bases unmatched: 6. CDR3 size: 15 residues. CDR1 LGHNA and CDR2 YSLEER come from the germline V gene. This CDR3 is CASSPQRDRTGELFF. The CDR3 DNA follows: TGCGCCAGCAGCCCTCAGCGGGACCGCACCGGGGAGCTGTTTTTT.

A few counts support this clonotype. This clone may be a read error of a much larger clone one base away. The J gene is TRBJ1-2, the V gene TRBV28, with 8 nucleotides matching TRBD1. CDR1 is MDHEN and CDR2 is SYDVKM in the germline V gene. This CDR3 contains 16 residues. CDR3 sequence (DNA): TGTGCCAGCAGTTCCTACAGGCACAGGGGGAACTATGGCTACCCCTTC. Residues: CASSSYRHRGNYGYPF.

This clonotype has a count of ten or more. The V call is TRBV5-4, the J call TRBJ2-2; perhaps TRBD2 as D (7 bases). The germline V gene encodes CDR1 SGHNT and CDR2 YYREEE (reference sequence). The V end was cut by 4 bases, the J end by 7 bases, with 14 bases between. This CDR3 contains 14 residues. CDR3 residues: CASSPGGRVGELFF. The CDR3, as DNA: TGTGCCAGCAGCCCGGGGGGCCGGGTCGGGGAGCTGTTTTTT.

There are many counts of this clonotype. The CDR3 coding sequence is TGTGCCAGCAGCTATGCAGGGGAGTCACCCCTCCACTTT. Residues: CASSYAGESPLHF. This chain links TRBV5-6 with TRBJ1-6; TRBD1 might be the D (6 bases). Germline V CDR1 and CDR2: SGHDT, YYEEEE. The CDR3 sequence is 13 residues long. Trimming removed 3 bases from V and 10 bases from J, with 11 bases in between.

This clonotype was detected many times. As DNA, the CDR3 is TGTGCCAGCAGTGACCCACGAGAATCACCCCTCCACTTT. Amino acid sequence: CASSDPRESPLHF. The J gene is TRBJ1-6, the V gene TRBV2, with no clear D. V was clipped by 3 bases and J by 10 bases, with 10 bases between them. This CDR3 spans 13 amino acids. The germline V gene has CDR1 SNHLY and CDR2 FYNNEI.

This clonotype was picked up many times. This rearrangement joins TRBV12-3 or TRBV12-4 to TRBJ1-1, with D unresolved. The CDR3 is 14 amino acids. The V end lost 7 bases, the J end lost 4 bases, and 16 bases lay between the germline ends. The CDR3 sequence is CASILGRFGTEAFF. Written as DNA, the CDR3 is TGTGCCAGCATCCTTGGGAGGTTTGGCACTGAAGCTTTCTTT.

This clonotype has a count of ten or more. The gene calls are TRBV5-1 and TRBJ1-5, with TRBD1 matching 8 bases. CDR1 and CDR2 (germline): SGHRS, YFSETQ. The CDR3 contains 17 residues. V lost 3 bases, J lost 2 bases, and 10 bases stayed unmatched. CDR3 loop: CASSYLHDRGGNQPQHF. CDR3 DNA: TGCGCCAGCAGCTACCTACATGACAGGGGCGGCAATCAGCCCCAGCATTTT.

This clonotype was observed a few times. The rearrangement links TRBV2 to TRBJ2-2; D possibly uses TRBD1 or TRBD2 (5 bases each). V dropped 6 bases and J dropped 4 bases, with 15 bases sitting between them. The CDR3 loop spans 15 amino acids. Germline CDR1 reads SNHLY; CDR2 reads FYNNEI. DNA of the CDR3: TGTGCCAGCAGCCCCGGATCGGGGCCCACCGGGGAGCTGTTTTTT. Translation gives CASSPGSGPTGELFF.

This chain links TRBV7-8 with TRBJ2-3; D not resolved. From germline, CDR1 is SGHVS and CDR2 FQNEAQ. V was cut by 5 bases and J by 4 bases, with 13 bases left in between. The CDR3 extends over 14 amino acids. Here the CDR3 reads CASSLRRSADTQYF. The CDR3 DNA follows: TGTGCCAGCAGCCTCCGCCGGAGTGCAGATACGCAGTATTTT.

The sample holds many counts of this clonotype. The rearrangement joins TRBV28 to TRBJ2-5, with D maybe TRBD2 (5 bases). The germline V gene has CDR1 MDHEN and CDR2 SYDVKM. The length of the CDR3 is 15 residues. V was shortened by 2 bases and J by 1 base, with 11 bases between the two germline ends. CDR3 region: CASSLIARGQETQYF. The CDR3 coding sequence is TGTGCCAGCAGTTTAATAGCACGGGGCCAAGAGACCCAGTACTTC. Looking up the rest from reference TRBV28 and TRBJ2-5 gives the full variable domain: DVKVTQSSRYLVKRTGEKVFLECVQDMDHENMFWYRQDPGLGLRLIYFSYDVKMKEKGDIPEGYSVSREKKERFSLILESASTNQTSMYLCASSLIARGQETQYFGPGTRLLVL.

This clonotype was recorded many times. The rearrangement uses TRBV7-8 and TRBJ1-5, with unresolved D. Germline V gene sequence: CDR1 SGHVS, CDR2 FQNEAQ. Trimming left V 5 bases short and J 0 bases short, with 11 bases between. The CDR3 covers 15 residues. CDR3 amino acids: CASSPPGYSNQPQHF. The CDR3 region has the DNA TGTGCCAGCAGCCCCCCTGGGTATAGCAATCAGCCCCAGCATTTT.